The sequence of this T cell receptor (beta chain) was determined in a study of blood T cell repertoires in COVID-19. Per the authors' pipeline: Amplification from reference gene primers served as the basis for estimated nucleated cell counts. Some clones are missing from TCRdb's copy, which holds only in-frame ones; the method was immunoSEQ multiplex PCR. V and J calls and clone size are given by that table; D and trimming were obtained from the DNA. The repertoire consists of about 190,000 clones, with around 85% occurring once and the leading ten covering about 1.1%. The sequenced material came from peripheral blood. The clonotype originates from a man aged 25 to 40 with acute or convalescent COVID-19.

The CDR3 sequence is CASHKGQGASGANVLTF. Written as DNA, the CDR3 is TGTGCCTCTCATAAAGGACAGGGGGCATCCGGGGCCAACGTCCTGACTTTC. This chain joins TRBV19 and TRBJ2-6; TRBD1 matches 11 bases. CDR1 LNHDA and CDR2 SQIVND come from the germline V gene (reference sequence). The CDR3 runs 17 residues. V shed 11 bases and J 4 bases; nucleotides not matched to a gene: 13.